These 11 T cell receptor beta chains were all obtained from the same sample, sequenced in a study of radiation and T cells in renal cell carcinoma (dated by TCRdb to 2018 to 2020). The method was the immunoSEQ multiplex PCR assay. What TCRdb holds here is the immuneACCESS table cut down to in-frame rearrangements. Part of the clones is not present; checked against another copy, under half of the missing clones reflect an unresolved V gene, and the others are unexplained. This sample has roughly 58,000 clones in its table, and about 80% of those were observed once. 6% to 7% of the sample lies in the top ten. The sample's time point label is to be understood as: blood 4 weeks post-SBRT, at nephrectomy. The intended sense of this specimen's treatment or condition label: 15 Gy SBRT to primary tumor, nephrectomy 4 weeks later. Sequences were derived from blood, sampled from a patient whose treatment included radiotherapy and nephrectomy. These receptors originate from a man in his fifties or sixties with renal cell carcinoma.

The DNA for the CDR3 is TGTGCCAGCAGTCTCGACAGGTACTCTGGGGCCAACGTCCTGACTTTC. Protein sequence: CASSLDRYSGANVLTF. The rearrangement uses TRBV27 and TRBJ2-6, with D possibly being TRBD1 (6 bases). The CDR3 loop spans 16 amino acids. Germline-derived CDR1 and CDR2 are MNHEY and SMNVEV (reference sequence). V lost 5 bases and J lost 0, with 11 bases in between.

V usage is TRBV27 and J usage is TRBJ1-5; tentatively, D is TRBD1 (6 bases). This CDR3 contains 16 residues. Germline V gene lookup returns CDR1 MNHEY and CDR2 SMNVEV (reference sequence). The V and J ends lost 5 bases and 2 bases respectively, with 16 bases between them. The CDR3 sequence is CASSLGGAPGNQPQHF. For the CDR3, the DNA is TGTGCCAGCAGTCTCGGGGGGGCGCCGGGCAATCAGCCCCAGCATTTT.

V gene TRBV18 combines with J gene TRBJ2-2; 8 bases are a match to TRBD1. Germline trimming cut 3 bases from V and 6 bases from J; bases unmatched to any gene: 6. CDR3 length: 15 residues. The germline CDR1 and CDR2 sequences are KGHSH and LQKENI. CDR3 DNA sequence: TGTGCCAGCTCACCGCCCTCGACAGGGGCCGGGGAGCTGTTTTTT. It is translated as CASSPPSTGAGELFF.

The V gene is TRBV9, the J gene TRBJ2-1, with TRBD2 matching over 8 bases. Germline values: CDR1 SGDLS, CDR2 YYNGEE. The junction had 6 bases not matched to a gene; V was cut back by 2 bases and J by 5 bases. CDR3 length: 15 amino acids. The CDR3 protein is CASSVSGSNNNEQFF. The CDR3 DNA is TGTGCCAGCAGCGTGAGCGGGAGCAACAACAATGAGCAGTTCTTC.

The rearrangement joins TRBV7-2 to TRBJ1-3; no firm D call. This CDR3 has 13 amino acids. Trimming pared 6 bases from V and 2 bases from J, leaving 8 bases between. From germline, CDR1 is SGHTA and CDR2 FQGNSA. The CDR3 coding sequence is TGTGCCAGCAGGGTCGATGCTGGAAACACCATATATTTT. It encodes CASRVDAGNTIYF.

DNA for the CDR3: TGTGCCTGGAGTTTGGGGCGCGGAAACATTCAGTACTTC. Protein: CAWSLGRGNIQYF. The chain carries TRBV30 and TRBJ2-4, with D possibly matching TRBD1 (5 bases). The germline gives CDR1 GTSNPN, CDR2 SVGIG (reference sequence). This CDR3 spans 13 amino acids. Deletions cut 2 bases from V and 6 bases from J, with 11 bases between.

This clone occurred a few times. J is TRBJ2-3 and V is TRBV5-1; D perhaps matches TRBD1 (6 bases). Trimming took 2 bases from V and 3 from J, leaving 10 bases between them. Germline V CDR1 and CDR2: SGHRS, YFSETQ. The CDR3 length is 14 residues. The CDR3 nucleotides are TGCGCCAGCAGCTTAACTCAGGGGACAGATACGCAGTATTTT. Translated, it gives CASSLTQGTDTQYF.

The chain combines TRBV2 with TRBJ1-1, with D tentatively TRBD1 (6 bases). With 4 bases removed from V and 1 base from J, the gap between germline ends came to 7 bases. Germline CDR1 reads SNHLY; CDR2 reads FYNNEI. The CDR3 runs 13 residues. CDR3 bases: TGTGCCAGCAGTGGGACAGCGAACACTGAAGCTTTCTTT. Translating gives CASSGTANTEAFF.

Here the CDR3 reads CASSLAEEQFF. DNA of the CDR3: TGTGCCAGCAGCTTAGCGGAAGAGCAGTTCTTC. The V call is TRBV7-9, the J call TRBJ2-1; D is unresolved. Germline CDR1 reads SEHNR; CDR2 reads FQNEAQ (reference sequence). Trimming pared 0 bases from V and 10 bases from J, leaving 4 bases between. The CDR3 sequence is 11 residues long.

The V gene is TRBV6-6, the J gene TRBJ2-1; D tentatively fits TRBD1 or TRBD2 (5 bases each). The CDR3 length is 14 residues. The ends were cut back, 6 bases at V and 7 bases at J, with 16 bases in the middle. The germline CDR1 and CDR2 sequences are MNHNY and SVGAGI (reference sequence). CDR3 in DNA: TGTGCCAGCAGCCTACCGGGGACCAAGAATGAGCAGTTCTTC. As protein: CASSLPGTKNEQFF.

The chain joins TRBV9 to TRBJ2-1; 7 nucleotides line up with TRBD1. Germline V gives CDR1 SGDLS, CDR2 YYNGEE. The CDR3 is 14 amino acids. J was trimmed by 0 bases and V by 7 bases; bases with no gene match: 4. CDR3 in amino acids: CASSQGTSYNEQFF. The CDR3 DNA follows: TGTGCCAGCTCACAGGGGACCTCCTACAATGAGCAGTTCTTC.